These 10 T cell receptor beta chains were all obtained from the same sample, sequenced in a study of blood T cell repertoires in COVID-19. Data came from immunoSEQ multiplex PCR; TCRdb stores just in-frame clones and leaves some out. Of 50,000 to 70,000 clones in the sample, 60% to 85% were seen once. The sequenced sample consisted of peripheral blood. Source of these receptors: a human donor in a cohort sampled during active COVID-19.

The chain has TRBV30 and TRBJ1-1; tentatively, D is TRBD1 (6 bases). Germline V CDR1 and CDR2: GTSNPN, SVGIG (reference sequence). This CDR3 has 17 amino acids. With 1 base removed from V and 0 bases from J, the gap between germline ends came to 18 bases. The CDR3 loop reads CAWSGGPGSMMNTEAFF. The CDR3 coding sequence is TGTGCCTGGAGTGGGGGGCCAGGGAGTATGATGAACACTGAAGCTTTCTTT. The whole variable domain, remainder taken from reference TRBV30 and TRBJ1-1, is SQTIHQWPATLVQPVGSPLSLECTVEGTSNPNLYWYRQAAGRGLQLLFYSVGIGQISSEVPQNLSASRPQDRQFILSSKKLLLSDSGFYLCAWSGGPGSMMNTEAFFGQGTRLTVV.

This chain uses TRBV3-1 (or the pseudogene TRBV3-2) with TRBJ2-5; TRBD1 agrees at 7 bases. The junction had 10 bases not matched to a gene; V was cut back by 3 bases and J by 3 bases. Germline values: CDR1 LGHDT, CDR2 YNNKEL (reference sequence). The CDR3 spans 16 residues. The CDR3 reads CASSQTGRGGEETQYF. The CDR3 nucleotides read TGTGCCAGCAGCCAGACAGGGAGAGGTGGGGAAGAGACCCAGTACTTC.

The gene calls are TRBV5-1 and TRBJ2-7; 12 positions match TRBD2. The junction had 13 bases not matched to a gene; V was cut back by 4 bases and J by 5 bases. The CDR3 extends over 17 amino acids. Germline V gene lookup returns CDR1 SGHRS and CDR2 YFSETQ. CDR3 DNA: TGCGCCAGCAGCCTCATTCTAGCGGGAGGGCCCGGGAACGAGCAGTACTTC. As protein: CASSLILAGGPGNEQYF.

This clone was counted a single time. The chain joins TRBV5-1 to TRBJ2-1, with TRBD2 identical over 9 bases. The CDR3 totals 15 residues. After removal of 2 bases from V and 8 bases from J, the junction contained 8 bases not matched to a gene. Germline CDR1 is SGHRS and CDR2 is YFSETQ. The CDR3 here is CASSFGLAGRDEQFF. The CDR3 DNA reads as TGCGCCAGCAGCTTCGGGCTAGCGGGAAGAGATGAGCAGTTCTTC.

In this sample, this clone turned up a few times. This chain links TRBV9 with TRBJ1-1; unclear D gene. V was pared by 0 bases and J by 11 bases, with 14 bases between. CDR1 is SGDLS, CDR2 YYNGEE, per germline. The CDR3 is 13 amino acids. The CDR3 spells CASSVGGGRMAFF. The CDR3 nucleotides are TGTGCCAGCAGCGTAGGCGGTGGCCGAATGGCTTTCTTT.

The rearrangement uses TRBV6-5 and TRBJ2-7; 7 nucleotides match TRBD2. CDR1 is MNHEY and CDR2 is SVGAGI in the germline V gene. There are 14 residues in the CDR3. With V trimmed by 6 bases and J by 9 bases, 14 bases remained unmatched. CDR3 sequence (DNA): TGTGCCAGCAGCTCATGGGCAGGGAGGGAGGCGCAGTACTTC. Translation: CASSSWAGREAQYF.

The chain joins TRBV2 to TRBJ2-5; D is possibly TRBD2 (6 bases). Trimming removed 9 bases from V and 7 bases from J, with 18 bases in between. CDR1 and CDR2 (germline): SNHLY, FYNNEI. This CDR3 comprises 13 residues. Here the CDR3 reads CASERAGQGTQYF. The CDR3 DNA reads as TGTGCCAGTGAGAGAGCGGGCCAGGGGACCCAGTACTTC.

This clone was picked up a small number of times. This rearrangement joins TRBV11-2 to TRBJ2-7; possibly TRBD1 for D (5 bases). CDR3 length: 12 residues. Germline CDR1 SGHAT, CDR2 FQNNGV. V lost 4 bases and J 4 bases, leaving 8 bases between the germline ends. The CDR3 nucleotides read TGTGCCAGCAGCTCAGGGAATTACGAGCAGTACTTC. This translates into CASSSGNYEQYF.

The J gene is TRBJ2-7, the V gene TRBV19, with TRBD2 matching over 7 bases. The germline V gene has CDR1 LNHDA and CDR2 SQIVND (reference sequence). V trimming: 1 base; J trimming: 4 bases; junction bases outside the gene matches: 7. This CDR3 contains 15 residues. The CDR3 nucleotides are TGTGCCAGTAGTATAGCCTGGACTAGTACATACGAGCAGTACTTC. It encodes CASSIAWTSTYEQYF.

The table lists this clone with a count of one. The chain links TRBV5-5 to TRBJ1-2; 7 nucleotides align to TRBD1. This CDR3 comprises 13 residues. Trimming at V came to 4 bases and at J to 5 bases, leaving 5 bases not matched to a gene. Per germline, CDR1 SGHKS and CDR2 YYEKEE (reference sequence). This CDR3 reads CASSPGTVYGYTF. CDR3 DNA: TGTGCCAGCAGCCCTGGGACAGTTTATGGCTACACCTTC.